This TCR beta chain came from a study of human T cells and chemical hapten exposure. This sample's time point: patch test 1, 2 weeks after DPC sensitization. The treatment is: therapeutic diphenylcyclopropenone sensitization with weekly scalp DPC. TCRdb redid the calling of the RACE reads with MiXCR, one entry per CDR3 protein. This table holds about 90,000 distinct CDR3 sequences, under 12% found once. The CDR3 is 17 residues long. V lost 4 bases and J lost 2, with 20 bases in between. Per germline, CDR1 KGHSH and CDR2 LQKENI. Study-wide points: Alopecia was present in the donors, so their immune response may differ from healthy people's.

This clonotype appeared many times. Its antigen is currently unknown. This clonotype originated in a man in his forties with alopecia areata. Some clones in this sample may be carry-over from other donors' samples. The chain carries TRBV18 and TRBJ2-5; D tentatively reads TRBD1 or TRBD2 (6 bases each). Sequencing used whole blood, obtained in connection with sensitization to the hapten diphenylcyclopropenone (DPC). The CDR3 region has the DNA TGTGCCAGCTCACGCCGCAGGAGGGGGGACACACAAGAGACCCAGTACTTC. It encodes CASSRRRRGDTQETQYF.